The clone carrying this T cell receptor (beta chain) was seen repeatedly, ten times or more. What it recognizes is unknown. Read sequence stops 3 residues before the CDR3 end, and the germline J gene provides the missing end. This sample was included in a study of T cell clonality in common variable immunodeficiency. Sequenced by immunoSEQ multiplex PCR; TCRdb stores in-frame clones only, minus some. Reported are about 42,000 clones, none seen only once; the ten largest carry 5.5% to 7%. Study findings and constraints: Fewer deletions and N-nucleotide insertions were reportedly seen in common variable immunodeficiency TCR beta sequences. Fewer TCRbeta clones were shared among CVID subjects than controls. Compared with healthy controls, CVID subjects showed increased TCRbeta clonality, mostly in about a third.

In germline, CDR1 is SGHRS, CDR2 YFSETQ. The CDR3 is 18 residues long. The trim removed 1 base at V and 0 bases at J, leaving 6 bases unmatched. The rearrangement links TRBV5-1 to TRBJ2-3, with 12 bases lining up with TRBD2. This TCR was sampled from a human donor with common variable immunodeficiency. The sequencing sample was made of peripheral blood mononuclear cells. The CDR3: CASSLSTSGGLSTDTQYF. CDR3 DNA, as far as it was read: TGCGCCAGCAGCTTGTCGACTAGCGGGGGCCTTAGCACAGATACG. The whole variable domain, remainder taken from reference TRBV5-1 and TRBJ2-3, is KAGVTQTPRYLIKTRGQQVTLSCSPISGHRSVSWYQQTPGQGLQFLFEYFSETQRNKGNFPGRFSGRQFSNSRSEMNVSTLELGDSALYLCASSLSTSGGLSTDTQYFGPGTRLTVL.